This TCR beta chain is drawn from a study of response to subunit inactivated influenza vaccine. TCRdb ran MiXCR on the RT-PCR reads and lists one entry per CDR3 protein. Of roughly 550,000 distinct CDR3 sequences detected, around 25% appear once; the ten largest clones hold around 2.8%. Germline CDR1 DFQATT, CDR2 SNEGSKA (reference sequence). J lost 1 base, V lost 4 bases, and 6 bases had no gene match. This CDR3 has 15 residues. These same records also appear under a second study, on T cells expressing NK-cell markers. This second study says: 5'RACE template switching built TCR beta cDNA with unique molecular identifiers. Of CD8+ T cells, roughly 1.0-7.5% belonged to dominant NKG2C+ clonotypes in six or seven donors.

This chain joins TRBV20-1 and TRBJ1-5; 8 bases match TRBD1. The TCR originated in a middle-aged man who received an inactivated influenza vaccine. The source material was CD4+ T cells sorted from PBMCs, sampled roughly 12 days after vaccination. CDR3 in DNA: TGCAGTGCTACAACGCGACAGGGGAGCAATCAGCCCCAGCATTTT. Translation: CSATTRQGSNQPQHF.